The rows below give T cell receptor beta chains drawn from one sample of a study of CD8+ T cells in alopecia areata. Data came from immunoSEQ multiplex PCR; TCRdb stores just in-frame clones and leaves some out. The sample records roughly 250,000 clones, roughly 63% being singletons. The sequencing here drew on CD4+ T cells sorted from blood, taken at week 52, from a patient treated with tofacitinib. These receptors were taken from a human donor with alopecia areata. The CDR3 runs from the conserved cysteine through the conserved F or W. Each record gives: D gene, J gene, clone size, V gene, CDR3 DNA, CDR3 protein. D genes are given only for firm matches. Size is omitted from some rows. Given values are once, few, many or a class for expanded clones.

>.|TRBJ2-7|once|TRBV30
TGTGCCTGGAGTGTACAGGAGTACGAGCAGTACTTC
CAWSVQEYEQYF
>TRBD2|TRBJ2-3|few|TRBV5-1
TGCGCCAGCAGCTCGGGACTAGCGGGGGGCGCAGATACGCAGTATTTT
CASSSGLAGGADTQYF
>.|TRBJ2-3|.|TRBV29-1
TGCAGCGTTGAGGGGGAGACTAGTGCGGCGCAGTATTTT
CSVEGETSAAQYF
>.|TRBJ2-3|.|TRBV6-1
TGTGCCAGCAGTGGGCGACTAGGCACAGATACGCAGTATTTT
CASSGRLGTDTQYF
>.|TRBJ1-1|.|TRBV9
TGTGCCAGCAGCCCGGAATCGCAGGGGAACACTGAAGCTTTCTTT
CASSPESQGNTEAFF
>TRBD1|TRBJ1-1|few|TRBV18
TGTGCCAGCTCACTTGCGACAGGGGTTGATACTGAAGCTTTCTTT
CASSLATGVDTEAFF
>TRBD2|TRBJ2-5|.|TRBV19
TGTGCCAGTTCCCTGGGGGAGGGGACCCAGTACTTC
CASSLGEGTQYF
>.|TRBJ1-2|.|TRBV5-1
TGCGCCAGCAGCTTGGATACCGGCGGGGACTACACCTTC
CASSLDTGGDYTF
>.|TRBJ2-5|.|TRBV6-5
TGTGCCAGCAGCCAGCTCCAAGGGGAGACCCAGTACTTC
CASSQLQGETQYF
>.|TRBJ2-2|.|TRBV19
TGTGCCAGTAGTATAAGAATTGGCGGGGCGACCGGGGAGCTGTTTTTT
CASSIRIGGATGELFF
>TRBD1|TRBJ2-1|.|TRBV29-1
TGCAGCGCCGGGACAGGGGGCGGTGAGCAGTTCTTC
CSAGTGGGEQFF
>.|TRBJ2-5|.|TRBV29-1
TGCAGCGTTGGGGCCCAGCAGGAGACCCAGTACTTC
CSVGAQQETQYF
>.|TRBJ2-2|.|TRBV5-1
TGCGCCAGCAGCTTTGGACGCTCGGGGACCGGGGAGCTGTTTTTT
CASSFGRSGTGELFF
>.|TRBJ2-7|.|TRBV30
TGTGCCTGGGATGAGCGGGACAGCCTCCACTTC
CAWDERDSLHF
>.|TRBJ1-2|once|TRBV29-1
TGCAGCGTGGGGGGCCACTATGGCTACACCTTC
CSVGGHYGYTF
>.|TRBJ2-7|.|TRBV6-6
TGTGCCACCGACAGCCTTAGCTCCTACGAGCAGTACTTC
CATDSLSSYEQYF
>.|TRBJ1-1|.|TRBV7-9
TGTGCCAGCAGCTTAGTTAGGGGTTTTCGCTTCTTT
CASSLVRGFRFF
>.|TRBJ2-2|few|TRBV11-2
TGTGCCAGCAGCTTAGCAGTCCGGTCCTCCGGCACCGGGGAGCTGTTTTTT
CASSLAVRSSGTGELFF
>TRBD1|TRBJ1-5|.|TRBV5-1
TGCGCCAGCAGCTTGGATGGACAGGGCAATCAGCCCCAGCATTTT
CASSLDGQGNQPQHF
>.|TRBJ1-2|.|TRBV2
TGTGCCACCACGGACAGAGGAATCTATGGCTACACCTTC
CATTDRGIYGYTF
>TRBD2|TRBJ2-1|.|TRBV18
TGTGCCAGCTCACCACGAGCTAGCGGGGACAATGAGCAGTTCTTC
CASSPRASGDNEQFF
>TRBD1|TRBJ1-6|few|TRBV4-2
TGTGCCAGCAGCCAAGCAGACAGGGATTCACCCCTCCACTTT
CASSQADRDSPLHF